These T cell receptor beta chains were read from a single sample in a study of cytomegalovirus exposure and HLA in healthy donors. Sequencing used immunoSEQ multiplex PCR; TCRdb keeps in-frame clones, though not all of them. The sample carries 150,000 to 200,000 clones, under 90% recorded once. Sequences were obtained from PBMCs. The receptors stem from a man in his late teens or twenties in good health and CMV-seronegative. CDR3s include the opening cysteine and the closing phenylalanine or tryptophan. The D gene is left open where the match is weak. Rows give clone size only sometimes, using once, few, many, or a class for an expanded clone.

j_call,d_call,v_call,clone_size,cdr3_aa,cdr3_nt
TRBJ2-7,TRBD1,TRBV19,-,CASSTGTGSYEQYF,TGTGCCAGTAGTACCGGGACAGGGAGCTACGAGCAGTACTTC
TRBJ2-2,-,TRBV23-1,-,CASRKQGFTGELFF,TGCGCCAGCCGGAAGCAGGGATTCACCGGGGAGCTGTTTTTT
TRBJ2-2,-,TRBV27,-,CASSLAGEGAGELFF,TGTGCCAGCAGTTTGGCGGGAGAGGGGGCCGGGGAGCTGTTTTTT
TRBJ1-1,TRBD1,TRBV28,-,CASTPPKGQGSEAFF,TGTGCCAGCACCCCCCCGAAGGGACAGGGCTCTGAAGCTTTCTTT
TRBJ1-5,TRBD1,TRBV19,-,CASSISRDRGQPQHF,TGTGCCAGTAGTATATCCCGGGACAGGGGTCAGCCCCAGCATTTT
TRBJ2-7,TRBD1,TRBV4-1,-,CASSRDRGLEQYF,TGCGCCAGCAGCCGGGACAGGGGGCTCGAGCAGTACTTC
TRBJ2-3,-,TRBV7-2,-,CASSQQNSGGDTQYF,TGTGCCAGCAGCCAACAAAACTCAGGGGGGGATACGCAGTATTTT
TRBJ2-1,TRBD2,TRBV14,-,CASSQGLGPYHEQFF,TGTGCCAGCAGCCAGGGACTAGGACCTTACCATGAGCAGTTCTTC
TRBJ1-2,-,TRBV19,-,CASRRTDGYTF,TGTGCCAGTAGGCGGACAGACGGCTACACCTTC
TRBJ1-3,-,TRBV11-2,few,CASSFDSGNTIYF,TGTGCCAGCAGCTTCGACTCCGGAAACACCATATATTTT
TRBJ1-5,-,TRBV6-1,once,CASRIGELNQPQHF,TGTGCCAGCAGAATCGGGGAACTCAATCAGCCCCAGCATTTT
TRBJ2-5,TRBD2,TRBV5-1,-,CASSLGLAGEIEQYF,TGCGCCAGCAGCCTTGGACTAGCGGGAGAAATAGAGCAGTACTTC
TRBJ2-5,-,TRBV13,-,CASSSRDLGQETQYF,TGTGCCAGCAGCTCCAGGGATTTGGGACAAGAGACCCAGTACTTC
TRBJ2-1,TRBD2,TRBV28,-,CASSLFRGGYGEQFF,TGTGCCAGCAGTTTATTCCGGGGGGGGTACGGTGAGCAGTTCTTC
TRBJ2-2,-,TRBV2,few,CASSSQKTGELFF,TGTGCCAGCAGCTCCCAGAAGACCGGGGAGCTGTTTTTT
TRBJ1-2,-,TRBV5-4,-,CASSYAYRSSGYTF,TGTGCCAGCAGTTACGCCTATCGGAGCAGTGGCTACACCTTC
TRBJ1-1,TRBD1,TRBV10-3,-,CAISAGQGNTEAFF,TGTGCCATCAGTGCTGGACAGGGGAACACTGAAGCTTTCTTT
TRBJ2-1,-,TRBV11-3,-,CASSSRSAAGVNEQFF,TGTGCCAGCAGCTCAAGGTCGGCGGCAGGGGTCAATGAGCAGTTCTTC
TRBJ2-7,-,TRBV27,-,CASSLTGAGRYEQYF,TGTGCCAGCAGTTTGACGGGTGCGGGCCGCTACGAGCAGTACTTC
TRBJ2-7,-,TRBV14,-,CASSRTQGGEQYF,TGTGCCAGCAGCCGGACCCAGGGCGGCGAGCAGTACTTC